This entry lists 27 T cell receptor beta chains sequenced from one sample in a study of OX40 agonist ivuxolimab in advanced cancers. Libraries were prepared by immunoSEQ multiplex PCR; TCRdb keeps only in-frame clonotypes and omits some of them. Of over 30,000 clones in the sample, 82% are singletons; the top ten hold about 1.8%. Sequencing was performed on CD4+ or CD8+ T cells sorted from blood, taken in a trial of the OX40 agonist ivuxolimab. The receptors stem from an adult with an advanced solid tumor such as melanoma, head and neck, liver or kidney cancer.

The rearrangement links TRBV19 to TRBJ1-2; D unclear. The CDR3 is 15 amino acids. Germline assignment: CDR1 LNHDA and CDR2 SQIVND (reference sequence). V lost 3 bases and J 4 bases, leaving 15 bases between the germline ends. The CDR3 region has the DNA TGTGCCAGTAGTATGGGGAGACTAGGACGCTATGGCTACACCTTC. It is translated as CASSMGRLGRYGYTF.

The V gene is TRBV7-2, the J gene TRBJ2-5; no definite D call. CDR1 SGHTA and CDR2 FQGNSA come from the germline V gene. Trimming left V 3 bases short and J 9 bases short, with 8 bases between. The CDR3 extends over 11 amino acids. The CDR3 sequence: CASSLQWPQYF. CDR3 bases: TGTGCCAGCAGCTTGCAGTGGCCCCAGTACTTC.

The chain joins TRBV11-2 to TRBJ2-1; 7 bases fit TRBD1. This CDR3 has 16 amino acids. Germline V CDR1 and CDR2: SGHAT, FQNNGV. Losses at the gene ends were 1 base for V and 5 bases for J; bases not matched to a gene: 8. The chain's CDR3 is CASSLVAHRGNNEQFF. The CDR3 DNA reads TGTGCCAGCAGCTTAGTGGCGCACAGGGGCAACAATGAGCAGTTCTTC.

V usage is TRBV4-1 and J usage is TRBJ1-4; 9 bases map to TRBD1. The CDR3 loop spans 14 amino acids. The V segment lost 5 bases and the J segment 8 bases; nucleotides outside the gene matches: 6. In germline, CDR1 is MGHRA, CDR2 YSYEKL. Here the CDR3 reads CASSEGTGREKLFF. CDR3 DNA sequence: TGCGCCAGCAGCGAGGGGACAGGGCGGGAAAAACTGTTTTTT.

CDR3 bases: TGTGCCAGCAGCCGGAGCAGGAGCTCCTACAATGAGCAGTTCTTC. Translating it yields CASSRSRSSYNEQFF. This chain uses TRBV7-2 with TRBJ2-1, with D unresolved. CDR3 length: 15 residues. In germline, CDR1 is SGHTA, CDR2 FQGNSA. The V end lost 5 bases, the J end lost 0 bases, and 11 bases lay between the germline ends.

V usage is TRBV25-1 and J usage is TRBJ1-1; 7 nucleotides match TRBD1. Trimming at V came to 3 bases and at J to 0 bases, leaving 4 bases not matched to a gene. Germline V gene data show CDR1 as MGHDK and CDR2 as SYGVNS. The CDR3 loop spans 15 amino acids. The CDR3 DNA sequence: TGTGCCAGCAGTGACGGACAGGAATTGAACACTGAAGCTTTCTTT. Translation gives CASSDGQELNTEAFF.

There are a few counts of this clone. A read error may account for a junction end that differs from germline. The V call is TRBV5-1, the J call TRBJ1-5, with D unresolved. CDR3 size: 11 residues. The V gene's germline CDR1 is SGHRS and CDR2 YFSETQ. CDR3 bases: TGCGCCAGCAGCCGCAAGCAGCCCCAGCATTTT. Translation: CASSRKQPQHF. The full variable domain, with the rest looked up from reference TRBV5-1 and TRBJ1-5, is KAGVTQTPRYLIKTRGQQVTLSCSPISGHRSVSWYQQTPGQGLQFLFEYFSETQRNKGNFPGRFSGRQFSNSRSEMNVSTLELGDSALYLCASSRKQPQHFGDGTRLSIL.

V and J are TRBV29-1 and TRBJ1-2; no reliable D call. This CDR3 spans 13 amino acids. Germline CDR1 and CDR2: SQVTM and ANQGSEA. The germline V and J ends were trimmed by 3 bases and 1 base, with 9 bases remaining between them. In DNA, the CDR3 is TGCAGCGTTGAGGGCCTCCTTAACTATGGCTACACCTTC. This codes for CSVEGLLNYGYTF.

As concerns this clone: At one of its ends the junction is not consistent with the germline gene, which may arise from a read error. The sample carries other DNA sequences with the same CDR3. The chain carries TRBV18 and TRBJ2-7; 9 nucleotides agree with TRBD1. The CDR3 has 15 amino acids. The germline CDR1 and CDR2 sequences are KGHSH and LQKENI. The CDR3 DNA reads as TGTGCCAGCTCACCCGCAGGGACAGGGTTCTACGAGCAGTACTTT. It is translated as CASSPAGTGFYEQYF. Looking up the rest from reference TRBV18 and TRBJ2-7 gives the full variable domain: NAGVMQNPRHLVRRRGQEARLRCSPMKGHSHVYWYRQLPEEGLKFMVYLQKENIIDESGMPKERFSAEFPKEGPSILRIQQVVRGDSAAYFCASSPAGTGFYEQYFGPGTRLTVT.

This clone is a singleton in its sample. The chain carries TRBV6-5 and TRBJ1-1; TRBD1 is a possible D gene (5 bases). Trimming took off 6 bases at V and 9 bases at J, with 11 bases between the two ends. This CDR3 contains 11 residues. From germline, CDR1 is MNHEY and CDR2 SVGAGI. CDR3 in amino acids: CASRGEGQAFF. CDR3 nucleotide sequence: TGTGCCAGCAGGGGTGAGGGGCAAGCTTTCTTT.

This clone showed up just once. V and J are TRBV6-5 and TRBJ1-6; no clear D. The CDR3 spans 13 residues. V lost 4 bases, J lost 7 bases, and 8 bases lay in between. Per the germline V gene, CDR1 is MNHEY and CDR2 is SVGAGI. The CDR3 is CASSWQQNSPLHF. Written as DNA, the CDR3 is TGTGCCAGCAGTTGGCAACAAAATTCACCCCTCCACTTT.

V usage is TRBV5-1 and J usage is TRBJ1-4; D unclear. The ends were cut back, 4 bases at V and 3 bases at J, with 10 bases in the middle. CDR1 and CDR2 (germline): SGHRS, YFSETQ. The CDR3 spans 14 residues. CDR3 coding DNA: TGCGCCAGCAGCCCGGGCCCTTCTAATGAAAAACTGTTTTTT. It encodes CASSPGPSNEKLFF.

The chain recombines TRBV4-3 with TRBJ1-1; a possible D gene is TRBD1 (6 bases). CDR3 length equals 18 residues. V was pared by 1 base and J by 0 bases, with 18 bases between. The germline CDR1 and CDR2 sequences are LGHNA and YSLEER. DNA of the CDR3: TGCGCCAGCAGCCAAGTAAGCGGAGGGGGAGCGGTGAACACTGAAGCTTTCTTT. It yields the protein CASSQVSGGGAVNTEAFF.

V is TRBV5-6 and J is TRBJ1-2, with D perhaps matching TRBD1 (5 bases). Between the trimmed V and J ends, which lost 4 bases and 4 bases, there was a span of 14 bases. The germline gives CDR1 SGHDT, CDR2 YYEEEE. The CDR3 has 14 amino acids. This chain's CDR3 is CASSINYRFYGYTF. The CDR3 DNA follows: TGTGCCAGCAGCATAAACTACAGGTTCTATGGCTACACCTTC.

V and J are TRBV5-1 and TRBJ2-7, with 7 bases identical to TRBD2. Germline V gene data show CDR1 as SGHRS and CDR2 as YFSETQ. There are 14 residues in the CDR3. The ends lost 1 base at V and 7 bases at J; junction bases unmatched: 8. The CDR3 loop is CASSLYSSGREQYF. The CDR3 DNA follows: TGCGCCAGCAGCTTGTACTCTAGCGGAAGGGAGCAGTACTTC. Variable domain in full (rest from reference TRBV5-1 and TRBJ2-7): KAGVTQTPRYLIKTRGQQVTLSCSPISGHRSVSWYQQTPGQGLQFLFEYFSETQRNKGNFPGRFSGRQFSNSRSEMNVSTLELGDSALYLCASSLYSSGREQYFGPGTRLTVT.

The chain recombines TRBV7-9 with TRBJ2-7; the match to TRBD1 covers 10 bases. J gave up 3 bases and V 3 bases, and 5 bases lay outside the gene matches. CDR1 is SEHNR and CDR2 is FQNEAQ in the germline V gene (reference sequence). The CDR3 has 15 amino acids. The CDR3 DNA follows: TGTGCCAGCAGCTTGCTGGACAGGGGGAACTACGAGCAGTACTTC. Its translation is CASSLLDRGNYEQYF.

On this clone: At one end the junction does not follow the germline gene, possibly because of a read error. V is TRBV7-7 and J is TRBJ2-1, with D uncertain. This CDR3 has 13 amino acids. Germline CDR1 reads SSHAT; CDR2 reads FNYEAQ (reference sequence). The CDR3 loop reads CASSRGLSNEQFF. CDR3 nucleotides: TGTGCTAGCAGCCGAGGCCTCTCTAATGAGCAGTTCTTC. The variable domain in full, with the rest retrieved from reference TRBV7-7 and TRBJ2-1, is GAGVSQSPRYKVTKRGQDVTLRCDPISSHATLYWYQQALGQGPEFLTYFNYEAQPDKSGLPSDRFSAERPEGSISTLTIQRTEQRDSAMYRCASSRGLSNEQFFGPGTRLTVL.

The rearrangement links TRBV10-1 to TRBJ2-1; 7 nucleotides agree with TRBD1. V was clipped by 5 bases and J by 4 bases; unmatched bases: 5. CDR3 length: 14 amino acids. In germline, CDR1 is WNHNN, CDR2 SYGVQD (reference sequence). CDR3 nucleotides: TGCGCCAGCAGTTCCTCAGGGGGTTACAATGAGCAGTTCTTC. Residues: CASSSSGGYNEQFF.

The chain combines TRBV5-1 with TRBJ2-7; the match to TRBD1 covers 9 bases. Trimming removed 4 bases from V and 3 bases from J; junction bases left unmatched: 8. Germline V lookup: CDR1 SGHRS, CDR2 YFSETQ. The CDR3 extends over 15 amino acids. The CDR3 coding sequence is TGCGCCAGCAGCAACGACCTGGGACAGGGCTACGAGCAGTACTTC. This encodes CASSNDLGQGYEQYF.

This chain uses TRBV12-5 with TRBJ1-1; possible D gene TRBD1, 5 bases. V shed 5 bases and J shed 6 bases, with 13 bases lying between them. This CDR3 region has 13 residues. Germline CDR1 reads LGHNT; CDR2 reads FRNRAP. The DNA for the CDR3 is TGTGCTAGTGGTCCTGCCCAAGGGGCTGAAGCTTTCTTT. Protein product: CASGPAQGAEAFF.

This chain joins TRBV12-1 and TRBJ1-6; TRBD1 was called by the table and not checked on the DNA. TRBV12-1 is shown as a pseudogene. This CDR3 has 14 amino acids. For the CDR3, the DNA is TGTGCCAGCAGCTTAGGACAGGGCGCCATACCCCTCCACTTT. It translates to CASSLGQGAIPLHF.

The chain links TRBV18 to TRBJ2-2, with D possibly matching TRBD1 (7 bases). The germline V gene encodes CDR1 KGHSH and CDR2 LQKENI. Deletions cut 3 bases from V and 5 bases from J, with 10 bases between. CDR3 length equals 14 residues. The CDR3 DNA reads as TGTGCCAGCTCACCGCGGGACAGTACCGGGGAGCTGTTTTTT. It specifies CASSPRDSTGELFF.

The rearrangement joins TRBV4-1 to TRBJ1-2; the D gene is possibly TRBD1 (6 bases). The length of the CDR3 is 15 residues. V was pared by 4 bases and J by 4 bases, with 16 bases between. Germline loops: CDR1 MGHRA, CDR2 YSYEKL. CDR3 amino acids: CASSPDRGGSYGYTF. For the CDR3, the DNA is TGCGCCAGCAGCCCTGACCGGGGGGGCAGCTATGGCTACACCTTC.

The CDR3: CASSLNRGSNSPLHF. In DNA, the CDR3 is TGCGCCAGCAGCCTAAACAGGGGGAGTAATTCACCCCTCCACTTT. This chain connects TRBV4-1 to TRBJ1-6; 8 positions agree with TRBD1. Germline V CDR1 and CDR2: MGHRA, YSYEKL. V dropped 4 bases and J dropped 6; count of bases not matched to a gene: 5. This CDR3 contains 15 residues.

This clone was counted once. V gene TRBV13 combines with J gene TRBJ1-6; 9 bases are shared with TRBD1. There are 15 residues in the CDR3. The J segment lost 7 bases and the V segment lost 1 base, leaving 2 bases of the junction unmatched. The germline CDR1 and CDR2 sequences are PRHDT and FYEKMQ (reference sequence). The DNA of the CDR3 is TGTGCCAGCAGCTTAGACGACAGGGGGAATTCACCCCTCCACTTT. Its protein product is CASSLDDRGNSPLHF. The full variable domain, with the rest looked up from reference TRBV13 and TRBJ1-6, is AAGVIQSPRHLIKEKRETATLKCYPIPRHDTVYWYQQGPGQDPQFLISFYEKMQSDKGSIPDRFSAQQFSDYHSELNMSSLELGDSALYFCASSLDDRGNSPLHFGNGTRLTVT.

This clone appeared a few times. A read error may produce the germline difference seen at one junction end. The chain has TRBV7-7 and TRBJ2-5; 8 positions match TRBD2. CDR3 length equals 13 residues. Per the germline V gene, CDR1 is SSHAT and CDR2 is FNYEAQ (reference sequence). The CDR3 bases are TGTGCTAGCAGCGGCGGGGGGATGGAGACCCAGTACTTC. Translating it yields CASSGGGMETQYF.

The rearrangement joins TRBV30 to TRBJ2-2, with D hard to call. The CDR3 has 14 amino acids. V was trimmed by 4 bases and J by 0 bases, leaving 9 bases between them. CDR1 GTSNPN and CDR2 SVGIG come from the germline V gene (reference sequence). The CDR3 reads CAWNPPTNTGELFF. DNA for the CDR3: TGTGCCTGGAACCCCCCAACGAACACCGGGGAGCTGTTTTTT.